This TCR beta chain was obtained from a study of CD8+CD57+ T cells in acquired aplastic anemia. This clonotype was counted a few times. Profiling that covered TCR beta VDJ and CDR3 relied on genomic DNA as its template. TCRdb analysed the reads with MiXCR anew, one entry per CDR3 protein. Of about 160,000 distinct CDR3 sequences in the sample, 71% were seen once. J gave up 3 bases and V 7 bases, and 7 bases lay outside the gene matches. The CDR3 has 13 residues. Looked up from germline, CDR1 is SQVTM and CDR2 is ANQGSEA. Patients sequenced had flow cytometry evidence of CD8+CD57+ cell expansion. Each of the patients presented with severe acquired aplastic anemia. Patients were untreated when blood was sampled.

The chain carries TRBV29-1 and TRBJ1-2, with 8 bases fitting TRBD1. The source of this sequence is a human donor with aplastic anemia. Sequenced: sorted CD4+, CD8+, or CD8+CD57+ T cells (not recorded which) from PBMCs. Written as DNA, the CDR3 is TGCAGCGCCAGGGGGCGGGACGACTATGGCTACACCTTC. This encodes CSARGRDDYGYTF.